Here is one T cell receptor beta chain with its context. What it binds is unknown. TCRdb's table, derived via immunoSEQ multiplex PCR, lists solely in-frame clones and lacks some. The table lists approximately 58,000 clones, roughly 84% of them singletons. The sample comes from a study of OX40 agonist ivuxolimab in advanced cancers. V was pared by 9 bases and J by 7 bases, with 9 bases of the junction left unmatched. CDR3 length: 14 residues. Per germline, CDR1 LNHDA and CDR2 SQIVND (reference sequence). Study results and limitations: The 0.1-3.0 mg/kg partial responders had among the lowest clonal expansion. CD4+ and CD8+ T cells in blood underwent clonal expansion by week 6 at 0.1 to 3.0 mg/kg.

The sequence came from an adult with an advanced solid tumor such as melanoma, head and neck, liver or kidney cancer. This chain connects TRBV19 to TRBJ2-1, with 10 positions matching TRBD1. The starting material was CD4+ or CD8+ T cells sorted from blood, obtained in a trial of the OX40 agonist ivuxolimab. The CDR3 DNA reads TGTGCCAGCCAGGCGGACAGGGGGAATAATGAGCAGTTCTTC. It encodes CASQADRGNNEQFF.